These 20 T cell receptor beta chains came from one sample sequenced in a study of T cell repertoires in cytomegalovirus infection. TCRdb used MiXCR to reprocess the reads, holding one entry per CDR3 protein. The sample holds around 290,000 distinct CDR3 sequences, over 20% seen once. Specimen: PBMCs. The receptor source for this set is a human donor in good health (CMV status not recorded). Some clones in this sample may be carry-over from other donors' samples.

This clonotype was counted between two and nine times. The rearrangement links TRBV20-1 to TRBJ2-7, with TRBD1 identical over 10 bases. Germline lookup yields CDR1 DFQATT and CDR2 SNEGSKA (reference sequence). The CDR3 extends over 13 amino acids. The ends lost 3 bases at V and 4 bases at J; junction bases unmatched: 3. CDR3: CSASRDRGYEQYF. CDR3 sequence (DNA): TGCAGTGCTAGCCGGGACAGGGGTTACGAGCAGTACTTC.

The chain's CDR3 is CASSVDVQLGKETQYF. The CDR3 DNA is TGTGCCAGCAGCGTAGATGTGCAGTTGGGAAAAGAGACCCAGTACTTC. This sequence joins TRBV9 and TRBJ2-5; no definite D call. In germline, CDR1 is SGDLS, CDR2 YYNGEE. Trimming shortened V by 0 bases and J by 3 bases, and 15 bases separated the two germline ends. This CDR3 is built from 16 residues.

This clonotype was counted only a few times. This chain joins TRBV7-2 and TRBJ1-4; a weak D match, TRBD1 (6 bases). CDR1 SGHTA and CDR2 FQGNSA come from the germline V gene. Trimming shortened V by 5 bases and J by 1 base, and 8 bases separated the two germline ends. The CDR3 consists of 14 residues. CDR3 region: CASSRTVTNEKLFF. CDR3 coding DNA: TGTGCCAGCAGCCGGACAGTAACTAATGAAAAACTGTTTTTT.

The chain employs TRBV7-6 and TRBJ1-5; weak D call: TRBD1 (5 bases). The CDR3 extends over 16 amino acids. The V and J ends lost 3 bases and 0 bases respectively, with 12 bases between them. Germline V gene sequence: CDR1 SGHVS, CDR2 FNYEAQ. Here the CDR3 reads CASSLGTAYSNQPQHF. CDR3 bases: TGTGCCAGCAGCTTGGGGACGGCCTATAGCAATCAGCCCCAGCATTTT.

V is TRBV12-3 or TRBV12-4 and J is TRBJ2-1; 7 bases map to TRBD2. The CDR3 length is 15 residues. Losses at the gene ends were 5 bases for V and 6 bases for J; bases not matched to a gene: 10. In DNA, the CDR3 is TGTGCCAGCAGTCCAACCGGGACTAAAAGCAATGAGCAGTTCTTC. Protein product: CASSPTGTKSNEQFF.

Only one count was recorded for this clonotype. V usage is TRBV19 and J usage is TRBJ2-7, with 7 bases aligning to TRBD1. Germline CDR1 and CDR2: LNHDA and SQIVND (reference sequence). The CDR3 is 13 residues long. Trimming removed 5 bases from V and 2 bases from J; junction bases left unmatched: 3. The CDR3 nucleotides read TGTGCCAGTAGTGAAACAGGGGCCTACGAGCAGTACTTC. This translates into CASSETGAYEQYF.

The sample holds many counts of this clonotype. The chain joins TRBV7-8 to TRBJ2-4, with D perhaps TRBD2 (6 bases). V lost 2 bases, J lost 6 bases, and 11 bases lay in between. Germline V gene sequence: CDR1 SGHVS, CDR2 FQNEAQ. This CDR3 region has 14 residues. The CDR3 nucleotides read TGTGCCAGCAGCTTATTGCGGGATGCAAACATTCAGTACTTC. It specifies CASSLLRDANIQYF.

This clonotype was seen a few times. The chain uses TRBV5-1 and TRBJ2-6; 7 nucleotides line up with TRBD2. The CDR3 runs to 15 residues. V lost 4 bases to trimming and J lost 2 bases; unmatched junction nucleotides: 3. CDR1 and CDR2 (germline): SGHRS, YFSETQ. The CDR3 protein is CASSDGGAGANVLTF. The CDR3 coding sequence is TGCGCCAGCAGCGATGGGGGGGCTGGGGCCAACGTCCTGACTTTC.

In this sample, this clonotype turned up many times. The chain joins TRBV7-2 to TRBJ1-3; D unclear. V lost 9 bases to trimming and J lost 4 bases, with 13 bases between them. The CDR3 covers 13 residues. From germline, CDR1 is SGHTA and CDR2 FQGNSA. CDR3 region: CASSEARGNTIYF. As DNA, the CDR3 is TGTGCCAGTTCCGAGGCGCGGGGAAACACCATATATTTT.

The chain carries TRBV20-1 and TRBJ2-7; D perhaps matches TRBD2 (6 bases). Trimming took 0 bases from V and 6 from J, leaving 24 bases between them. Germline loops: CDR1 DFQATT, CDR2 SNEGSKA (reference sequence). The CDR3 has 17 residues. In nucleotides, the CDR3 is TGCAGTGCTAGAGATTTCGGTCAGGGCGCCGCGGGGAGCGAGCAGTACTTC. Protein: CSARDFGQGAAGSEQYF.

The V gene is TRBV12-3 or TRBV12-4, the J gene TRBJ2-1; D is uncertain. Trimming pared 3 bases from V and 4 bases from J, leaving 22 bases between. This CDR3 is 18 amino acids long. Here the CDR3 DNA reads TGTGCCAGCAGTTTTCTGGCAAGTTCCCCACAAGCGTACAATGAGCAGTTCTTC. Amino acids: CASSFLASSPQAYNEQFF.

This clonotype turned up a few times. The J gene is TRBJ2-5, the V gene TRBV28, with 12 bases identical to TRBD1. CDR1 is MDHEN, CDR2 SYDVKM, per germline. The CDR3 is made up of 15 amino acids. With V trimmed by 5 bases and J by 5 bases, 6 bases remained unmatched. The CDR3 loop reads CASSGGQGARETQYF. The CDR3 DNA follows: TGTGCCAGCAGTGGGGGACAGGGGGCGCGGGAGACCCAGTACTTC.

The chain employs TRBV6-1 and TRBJ2-7; tentatively, D is TRBD1 (5 bases). The germline CDR1 and CDR2 sequences are MNHNS and SASEGT. The V end lost 5 bases, the J end lost 2 bases, and 16 bases lay between the germline ends. The CDR3 has 15 residues. The CDR3 bases are TGTGCCAGCAGTCCCCGGGCAGGGTCCCCCTACGAGCAGTACTTC. Protein sequence: CASSPRAGSPYEQYF.

This clonotype showed up just a few times. The chain links TRBV25-1 to TRBJ1-2; TRBD1 might be the D (5 bases). The V end lost 3 bases, the J end lost 4 bases, and 12 bases lay between the germline ends. The CDR3 loop spans 14 amino acids. Germline V gene data show CDR1 as MGHDK and CDR2 as SYGVNS. In DNA, the CDR3 is TGTGCCAGCAGTGACGAGGGGAGTATCTATGGCTACACCTTC. Protein product: CASSDEGSIYGYTF.

This chain uses TRBV11-2 with TRBJ2-3; D gene unclear. Trimming removed 2 bases from V and 0 bases from J, with 9 bases in between. Germline values: CDR1 SGHAT, CDR2 FQNNGV. The CDR3 consists of 15 residues. The CDR3 here is CASSLIQTSTDTQYF. CDR3 nucleotides: TGTGCCAGCAGCTTAATCCAGACTAGCACAGATACGCAGTATTTT.

V usage is TRBV5-1 and J usage is TRBJ2-5, with TRBD1 identical over 8 bases. The CDR3 loop spans 15 amino acids. Germline-derived CDR1 and CDR2 are SGHRS and YFSETQ. V trimming: 5 bases; J trimming: 4 bases; junction bases outside the gene matches: 10. The CDR3 region is CASRPPDRESETQYF. CDR3 in DNA: TGCGCCAGCAGACCGCCGGACAGGGAATCAGAGACCCAGTACTTC.

V gene TRBV3-1 combines with J gene TRBJ1-4; D may be TRBD1 (5 bases). V lost 0 bases and J 7 bases, leaving 9 bases between the germline ends. This CDR3 spans 14 amino acids. The germline V gene has CDR1 LGHDT and CDR2 YNNKEL (reference sequence). DNA for the CDR3: TGTGCCAGCAGCCAAGATCATGGGGGTGAAAAACTGTTTTTT. Translated: CASSQDHGGEKLFF. The whole variable domain, filled in from reference TRBV3-1 and TRBJ1-4, reads DTAVSQTPKYLVTQMGNDKSIKCEQNLGHDTMYWYKQDSKKFLKIMFSYNNKELIINETVPNRFSPKSPDKAHLNLHINSLELGDSAVYFCASSQDHGGEKLFFGSGTQLSVL.

A few counts support this clonotype. The chain recombines TRBV4-2 with TRBJ2-5; D is possibly TRBD1 or TRBD2 (5 bases each). V gave up 0 bases and J gave up 9 bases, with 17 bases separating them. CDR3 length: 15 amino acids. The germline CDR1 and CDR2 sequences are LGHNA and YNFKEQ. The DNA for the CDR3 is TGTGCCAGCAGCCAAGATGGTCCCCCGGGACGCGCCCAGTACTTC. It codes for CASSQDGPPGRAQYF.

Details on this clonotype: At one of its ends the junction is not consistent with the germline gene, which may arise from a read error. The chain carries TRBV10-3 and TRBJ1-1, with D uncertain. The CDR3 runs 11 residues. Germline V gene data show CDR1 as ENHRY and CDR2 as SYGVKD. CDR3 loop: CASSDANEAFF. The CDR3 nucleotides read TGTGCCAGCAGTGACGCCAATGAAGCTTTCTTT.

This rearrangement joins TRBV6-2 or TRBV6-3 to TRBJ2-3; D may match TRBD1 or TRBD2 (6 bases each). CDR3 length: 16 residues. V lost 6 bases to trimming and J lost 7 bases, with 23 bases between them. The germline V gene encodes CDR1 MNHEY and CDR2 SVGEGT. CDR3 sequence (DNA): TGTGCCAGCAGCCCCCCAGGAGGGGGGCAGGAGAATACGCAGTATTTT. Translating gives CASSPPGGGQENTQYF.